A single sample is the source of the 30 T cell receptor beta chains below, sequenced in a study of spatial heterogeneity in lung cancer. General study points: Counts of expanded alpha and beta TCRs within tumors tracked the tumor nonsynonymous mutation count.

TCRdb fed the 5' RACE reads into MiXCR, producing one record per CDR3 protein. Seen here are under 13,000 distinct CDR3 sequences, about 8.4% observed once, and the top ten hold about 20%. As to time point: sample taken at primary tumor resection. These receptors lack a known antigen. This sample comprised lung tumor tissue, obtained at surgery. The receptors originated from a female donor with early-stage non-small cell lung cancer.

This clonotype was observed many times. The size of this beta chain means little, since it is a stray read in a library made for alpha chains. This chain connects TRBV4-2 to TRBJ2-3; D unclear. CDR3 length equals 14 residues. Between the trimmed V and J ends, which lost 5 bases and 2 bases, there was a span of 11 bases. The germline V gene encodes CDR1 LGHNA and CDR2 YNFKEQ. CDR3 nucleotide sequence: TGTGCCAGCAGCTCATCTAGGGTCACAGATACGCAGTATTTT. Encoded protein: CASSSSRVTDTQYF.

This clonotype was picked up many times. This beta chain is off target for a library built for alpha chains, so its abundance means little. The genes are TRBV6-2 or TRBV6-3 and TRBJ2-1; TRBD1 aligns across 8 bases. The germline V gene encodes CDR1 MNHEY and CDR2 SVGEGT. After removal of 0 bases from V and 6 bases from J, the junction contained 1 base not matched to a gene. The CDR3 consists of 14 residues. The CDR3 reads CASSYSTGANEQFF. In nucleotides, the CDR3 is TGTGCCAGCAGTTACTCGACAGGGGCCAATGAGCAGTTCTTC.

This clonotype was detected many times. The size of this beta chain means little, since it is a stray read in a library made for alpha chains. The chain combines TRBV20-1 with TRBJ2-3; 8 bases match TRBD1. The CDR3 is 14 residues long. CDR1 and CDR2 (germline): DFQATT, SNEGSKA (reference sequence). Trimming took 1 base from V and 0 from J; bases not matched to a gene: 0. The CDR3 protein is CSARGTGSTDTQYF. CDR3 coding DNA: TGCAGTGCTAGAGGGACAGGGAGCACAGATACGCAGTATTTT.

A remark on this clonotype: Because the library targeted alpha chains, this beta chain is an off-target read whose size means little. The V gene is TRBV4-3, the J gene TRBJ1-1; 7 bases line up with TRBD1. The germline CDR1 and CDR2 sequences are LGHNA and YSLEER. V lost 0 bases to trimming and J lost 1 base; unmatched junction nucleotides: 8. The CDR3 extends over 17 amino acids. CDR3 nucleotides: TGCGCCAGCAGCCAAGATATGACAGGGAGGCAGAACACTGAAGCTTTCTTT. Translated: CASSQDMTGRQNTEAFF.

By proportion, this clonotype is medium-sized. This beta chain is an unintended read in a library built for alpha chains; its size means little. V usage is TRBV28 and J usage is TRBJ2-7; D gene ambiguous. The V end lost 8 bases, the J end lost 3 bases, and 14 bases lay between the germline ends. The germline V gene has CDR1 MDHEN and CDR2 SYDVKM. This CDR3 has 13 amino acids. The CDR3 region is CASQPGRVYEQYF. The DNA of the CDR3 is TGTGCCAGCCAGCCGGGCCGGGTCTACGAGCAGTACTTC.

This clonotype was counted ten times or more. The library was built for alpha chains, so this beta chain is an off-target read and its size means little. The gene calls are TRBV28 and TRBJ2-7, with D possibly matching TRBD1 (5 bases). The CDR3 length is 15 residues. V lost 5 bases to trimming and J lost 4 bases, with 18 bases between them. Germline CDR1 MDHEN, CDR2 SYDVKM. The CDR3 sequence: CASSHSGFGGYEQYF. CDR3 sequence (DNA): TGTGCCAGCAGTCACTCAGGGTTCGGCGGTTACGAGCAGTACTTC.

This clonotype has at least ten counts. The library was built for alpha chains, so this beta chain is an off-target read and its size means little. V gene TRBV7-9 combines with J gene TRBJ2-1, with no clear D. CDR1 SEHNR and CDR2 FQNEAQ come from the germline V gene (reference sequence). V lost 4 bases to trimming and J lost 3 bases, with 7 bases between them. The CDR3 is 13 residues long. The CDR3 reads CASSSTNYNEQFF. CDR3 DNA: TGTGCCAGCAGCTCGACCAACTACAATGAGCAGTTCTTC.

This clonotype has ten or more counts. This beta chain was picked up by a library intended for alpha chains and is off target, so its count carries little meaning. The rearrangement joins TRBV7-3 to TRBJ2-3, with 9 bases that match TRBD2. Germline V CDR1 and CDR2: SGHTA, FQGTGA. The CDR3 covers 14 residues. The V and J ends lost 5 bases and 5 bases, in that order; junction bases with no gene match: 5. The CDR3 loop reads CASSLAGSGDTQYF. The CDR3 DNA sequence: TGTGCCAGCAGCCTAGCGGGGTCGGGAGATACGCAGTATTTT.

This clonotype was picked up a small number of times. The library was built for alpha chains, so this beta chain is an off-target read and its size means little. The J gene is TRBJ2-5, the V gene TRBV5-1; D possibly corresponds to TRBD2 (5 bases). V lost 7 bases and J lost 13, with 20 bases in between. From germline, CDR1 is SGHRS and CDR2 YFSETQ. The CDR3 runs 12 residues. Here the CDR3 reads CASLLWGEAAYF. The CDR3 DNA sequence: TGCGCCAGCCTCCTATGGGGAGAGGCCGCGTACTTC.

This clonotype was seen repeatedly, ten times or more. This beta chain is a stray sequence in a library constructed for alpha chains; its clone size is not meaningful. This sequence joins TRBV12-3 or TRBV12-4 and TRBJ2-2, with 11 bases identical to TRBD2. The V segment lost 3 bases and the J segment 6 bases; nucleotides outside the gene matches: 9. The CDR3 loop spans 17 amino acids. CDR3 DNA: TGTGCCAGCAGTTTGGCATCGACTAGCGGGGCGGCCGGGGAGCTGTTTTTT. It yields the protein CASSLASTSGAAGELFF.

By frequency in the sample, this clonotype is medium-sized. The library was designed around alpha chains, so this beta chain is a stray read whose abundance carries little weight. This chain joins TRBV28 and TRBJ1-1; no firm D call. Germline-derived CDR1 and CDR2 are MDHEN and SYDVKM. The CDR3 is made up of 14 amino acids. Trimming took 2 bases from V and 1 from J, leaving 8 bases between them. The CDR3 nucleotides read TGTGCCAGCAGTTTAGTACAGAAGAACACTGAAGCTTTCTTT. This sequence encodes CASSLVQKNTEAFF. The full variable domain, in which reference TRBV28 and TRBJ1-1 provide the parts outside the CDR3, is DVKVTQSSRYLVKRTGEKVFLECVQDMDHENMFWYRQDPGLGLRLIYFSYDVKMKEKGDIPEGYSVSREKKERFSLILESASTNQTSMYLCASSLVQKNTEAFFGQGTRLTVV.

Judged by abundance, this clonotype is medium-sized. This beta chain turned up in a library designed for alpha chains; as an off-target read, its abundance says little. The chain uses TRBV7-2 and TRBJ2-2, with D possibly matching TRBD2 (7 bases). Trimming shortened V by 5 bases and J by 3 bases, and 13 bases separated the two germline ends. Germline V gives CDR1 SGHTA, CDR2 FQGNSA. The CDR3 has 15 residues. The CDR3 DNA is TGTGCCAGCAGCCGACCGGGGGGCCACACCGGGGAGCTGTTTTTT. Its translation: CASSRPGGHTGELFF.

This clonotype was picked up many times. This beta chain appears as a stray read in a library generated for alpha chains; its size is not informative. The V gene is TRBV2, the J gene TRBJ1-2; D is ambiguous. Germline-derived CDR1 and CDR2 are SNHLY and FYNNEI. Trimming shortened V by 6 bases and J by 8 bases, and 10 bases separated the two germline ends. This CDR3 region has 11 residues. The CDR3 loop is CASRMGYGYTF. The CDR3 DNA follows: TGTGCCAGCAGGATGGGGTACGGCTACACCTTC.

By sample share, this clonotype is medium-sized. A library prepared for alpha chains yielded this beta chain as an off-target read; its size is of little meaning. CDR3 residues: CSAERGKVAGQFF. For the CDR3, the DNA is TGCAGCGCCGAGCGGGGGAAGGTAGCGGGGCAGTTCTTC. The V and J genes are TRBV29-1 and TRBJ2-1; 8 bases agree with TRBD2. The CDR3 is made up of 13 amino acids. The germline V gene encodes CDR1 SQVTM and CDR2 ANQGSEA. V was clipped by 7 bases and J by 12 bases; unmatched bases: 14.

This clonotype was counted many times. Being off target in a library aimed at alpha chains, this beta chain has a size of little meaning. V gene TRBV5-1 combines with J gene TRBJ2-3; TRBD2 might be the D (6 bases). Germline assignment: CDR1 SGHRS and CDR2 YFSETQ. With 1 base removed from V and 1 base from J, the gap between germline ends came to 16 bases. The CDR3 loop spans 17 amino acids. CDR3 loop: CASSLTTLASRTDTQYF. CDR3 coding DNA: TGCGCCAGCAGCTTGACAACACTAGCTTCCCGCACAGATACGCAGTATTTT.

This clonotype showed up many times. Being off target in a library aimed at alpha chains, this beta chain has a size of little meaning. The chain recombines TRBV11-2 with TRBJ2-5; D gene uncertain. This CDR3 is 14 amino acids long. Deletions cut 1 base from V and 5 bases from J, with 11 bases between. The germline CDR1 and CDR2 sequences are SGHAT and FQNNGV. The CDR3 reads CASSLVGFGETQYF. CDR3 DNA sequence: TGTGCCAGCAGCTTAGTCGGGTTCGGGGAGACCCAGTACTTC.

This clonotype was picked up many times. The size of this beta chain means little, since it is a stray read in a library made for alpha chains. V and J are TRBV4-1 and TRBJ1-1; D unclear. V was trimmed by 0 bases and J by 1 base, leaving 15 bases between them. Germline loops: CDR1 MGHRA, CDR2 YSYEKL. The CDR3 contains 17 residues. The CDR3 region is CASSQEHGRIGNTEAFF. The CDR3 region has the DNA TGCGCCAGCAGCCAAGAGCATGGACGGATCGGGAACACTGAAGCTTTCTTT.

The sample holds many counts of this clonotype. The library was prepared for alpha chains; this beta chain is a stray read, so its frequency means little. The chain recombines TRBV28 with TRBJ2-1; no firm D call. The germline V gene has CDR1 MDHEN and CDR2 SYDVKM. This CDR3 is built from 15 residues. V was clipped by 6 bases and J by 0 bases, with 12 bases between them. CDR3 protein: CASRPDWSSYNEQFF. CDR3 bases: TGTGCCAGCAGGCCTGACTGGAGCTCCTACAATGAGCAGTTCTTC.

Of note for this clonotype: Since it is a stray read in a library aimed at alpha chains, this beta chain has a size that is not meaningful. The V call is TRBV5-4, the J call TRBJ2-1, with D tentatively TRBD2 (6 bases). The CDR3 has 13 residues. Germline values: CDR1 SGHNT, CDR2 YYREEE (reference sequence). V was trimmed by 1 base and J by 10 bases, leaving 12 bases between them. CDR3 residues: CASSLYGGREQFF. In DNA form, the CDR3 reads TGTGCCAGCAGCTTGTACGGGGGTCGCGAGCAGTTCTTC. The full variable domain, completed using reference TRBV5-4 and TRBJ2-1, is ETGVTQSPTHLIKTRGQQVTLRCSSQSGHNTVSWYQQALGQGPQFIFQYYREEENGRGNFPPRFSGLQFPNYSSELNVNALELDDSALYLCASSLYGGREQFFGPGTRLTVL.

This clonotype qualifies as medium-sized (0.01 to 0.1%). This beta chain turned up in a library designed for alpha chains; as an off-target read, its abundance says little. The CDR3 spells CASSQEFPGRLNTQYF. Here the CDR3 DNA reads TGCGCCAGCAGCCAAGAATTCCCGGGACGCCTCAATACGCAGTATTTT. The chain combines TRBV4-1 with TRBJ2-3; D possibly uses TRBD1 or TRBD2 (5 bases each). The CDR3 spans 16 residues. Germline CDR1 is MGHRA and CDR2 is YSYEKL. Deletions cut 0 bases from V and 7 bases from J, with 17 bases between.

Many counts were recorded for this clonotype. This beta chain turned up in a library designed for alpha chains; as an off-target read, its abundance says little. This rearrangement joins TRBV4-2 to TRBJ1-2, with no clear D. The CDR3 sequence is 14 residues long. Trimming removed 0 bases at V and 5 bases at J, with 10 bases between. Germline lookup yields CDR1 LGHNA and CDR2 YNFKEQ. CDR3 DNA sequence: TGTGCCAGCAGCCAAGAGCATCTGAATTATGGCTACACCTTC. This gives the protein CASSQEHLNYGYTF.

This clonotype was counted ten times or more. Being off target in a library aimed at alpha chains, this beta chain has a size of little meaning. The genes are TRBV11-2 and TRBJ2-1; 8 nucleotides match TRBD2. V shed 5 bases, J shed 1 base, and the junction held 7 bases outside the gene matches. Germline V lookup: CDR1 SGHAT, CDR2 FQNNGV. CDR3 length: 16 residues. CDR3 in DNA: TGTGCCAGCAGCCCCGGGAGGGGGGCATCCTACAATGAGCAGTTCTTC. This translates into CASSPGRGASYNEQFF.

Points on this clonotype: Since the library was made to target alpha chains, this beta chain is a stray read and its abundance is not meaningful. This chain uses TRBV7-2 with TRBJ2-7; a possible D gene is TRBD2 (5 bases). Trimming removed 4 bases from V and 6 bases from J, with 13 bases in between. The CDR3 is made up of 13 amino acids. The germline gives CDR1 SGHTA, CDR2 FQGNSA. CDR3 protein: CASSSRTRGEQYF. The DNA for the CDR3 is TGTGCCAGCAGCTCAAGGACCCGGGGCGAGCAGTACTTC. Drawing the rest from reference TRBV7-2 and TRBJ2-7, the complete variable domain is GAGVSQSPSNKVTEKGKDVELRCDPISGHTALYWYRQSLGQGLEFLIYFQGNSAPDKSGLPSDRFSAERTGGSVSTLTIQRTQQEDSAVYLCASSSRTRGEQYFGPGTRLTVT.

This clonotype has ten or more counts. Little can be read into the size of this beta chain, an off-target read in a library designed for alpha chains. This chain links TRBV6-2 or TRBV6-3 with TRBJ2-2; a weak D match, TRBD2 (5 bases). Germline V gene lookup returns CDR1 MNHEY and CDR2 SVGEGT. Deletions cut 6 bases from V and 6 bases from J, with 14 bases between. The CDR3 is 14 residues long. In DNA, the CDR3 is TGTGCCAGCAGGCCGGCTAGCTTCGCCGGGGAGCTGTTTTTT. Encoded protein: CASRPASFAGELFF.

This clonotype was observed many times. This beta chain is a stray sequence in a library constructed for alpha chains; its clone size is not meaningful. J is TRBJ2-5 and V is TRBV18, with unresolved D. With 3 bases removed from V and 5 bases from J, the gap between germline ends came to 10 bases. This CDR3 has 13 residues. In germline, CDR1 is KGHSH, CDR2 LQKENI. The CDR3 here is CASSPYSGETQYF. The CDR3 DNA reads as TGTGCCAGCTCACCGTACAGTGGGGAGACCCAGTACTTC.

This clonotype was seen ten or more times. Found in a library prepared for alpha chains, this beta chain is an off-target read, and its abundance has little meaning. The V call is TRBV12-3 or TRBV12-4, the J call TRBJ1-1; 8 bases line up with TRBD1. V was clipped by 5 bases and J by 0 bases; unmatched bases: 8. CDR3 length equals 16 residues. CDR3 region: CASSRRQGRMNTEAFF. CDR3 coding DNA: TGTGCCAGCAGTCGACGACAGGGGCGGATGAACACTGAAGCTTTCTTT.

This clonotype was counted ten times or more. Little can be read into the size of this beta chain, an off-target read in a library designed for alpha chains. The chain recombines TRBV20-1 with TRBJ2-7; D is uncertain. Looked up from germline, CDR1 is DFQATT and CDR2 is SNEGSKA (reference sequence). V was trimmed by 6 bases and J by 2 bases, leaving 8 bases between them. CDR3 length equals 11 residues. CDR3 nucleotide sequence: TGCAGTGCCTCCCCCACCTACGAGCAGTACTTC. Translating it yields CSASPTYEQYF.

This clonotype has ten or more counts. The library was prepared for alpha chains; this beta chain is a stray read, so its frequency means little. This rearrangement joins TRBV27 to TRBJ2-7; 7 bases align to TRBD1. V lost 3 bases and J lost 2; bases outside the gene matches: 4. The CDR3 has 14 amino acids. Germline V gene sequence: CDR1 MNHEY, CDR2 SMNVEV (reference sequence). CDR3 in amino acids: CASSFGRGTYEQYF. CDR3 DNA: TGTGCCAGCAGTTTTGGCAGGGGGACCTACGAGCAGTACTTC.

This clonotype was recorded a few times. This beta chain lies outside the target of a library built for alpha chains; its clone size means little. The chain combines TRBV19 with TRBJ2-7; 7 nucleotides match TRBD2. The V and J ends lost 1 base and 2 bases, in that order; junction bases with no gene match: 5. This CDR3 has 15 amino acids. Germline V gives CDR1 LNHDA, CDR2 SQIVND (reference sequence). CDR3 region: CASSIAGGSTYEQYF. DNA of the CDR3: TGTGCCAGTAGTATAGCGGGGGGATCCACCTACGAGCAGTACTTC.

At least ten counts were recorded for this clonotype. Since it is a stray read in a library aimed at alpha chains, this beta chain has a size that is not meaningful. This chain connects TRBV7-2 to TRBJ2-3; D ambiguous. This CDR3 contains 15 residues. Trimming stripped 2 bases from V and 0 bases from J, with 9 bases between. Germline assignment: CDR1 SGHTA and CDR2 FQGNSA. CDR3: CASSLRWSSTDTQYF. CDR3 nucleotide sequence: TGTGCCAGCAGCTTAAGATGGTCTAGCACAGATACGCAGTATTTT. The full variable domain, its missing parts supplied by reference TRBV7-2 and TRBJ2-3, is GAGVSQSPSNKVTEKGKDVELRCDPISGHTALYWYRQSLGQGLEFLIYFQGNSAPDKSGLPSDRFSAERTGGSVSTLTIQRTQQEDSAVYLCASSLRWSSTDTQYFGPGTRLTVL.